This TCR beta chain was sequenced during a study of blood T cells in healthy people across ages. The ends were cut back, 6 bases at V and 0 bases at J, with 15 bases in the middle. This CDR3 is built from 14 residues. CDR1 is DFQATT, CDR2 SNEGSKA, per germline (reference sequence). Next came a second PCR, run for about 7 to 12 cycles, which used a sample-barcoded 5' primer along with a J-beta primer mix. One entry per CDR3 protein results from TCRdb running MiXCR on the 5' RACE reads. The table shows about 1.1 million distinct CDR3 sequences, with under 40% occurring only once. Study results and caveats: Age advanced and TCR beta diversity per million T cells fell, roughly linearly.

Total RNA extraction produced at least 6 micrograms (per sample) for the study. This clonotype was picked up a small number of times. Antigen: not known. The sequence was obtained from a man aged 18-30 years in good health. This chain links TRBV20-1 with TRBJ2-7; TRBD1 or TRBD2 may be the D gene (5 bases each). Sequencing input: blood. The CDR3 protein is CSATGTESSYEQYF. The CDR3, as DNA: TGCAGTGCGACCGGGACGGAGAGCTCCTACGAGCAGTACTTC.